This TCR beta chain is from a study of T-cell memory formation after mild COVID-19 (dated by TCRdb to about 2021). Turning to the overall study: Most TCR sequence clusters were specific to one of the two donors. In a couple of donors, T-cell clones that expanded and contracted after mild COVID-19 were followed by sequencing TCRalpha and TCRbeta repertoires longitudinally. Two young, previously healthy adult volunteers, one female and one male, were included in the cohort.

Broad study findings and their caveats: Balanced CD4/CD8 phenotypes were observed for clones contracting from day 15 to 85, whereas a bias towards CD4+ was observed for a second wave of clones expanding from day 15 to 37. Only two mild cases were covered by the study, and larger cohorts that include severe cases with pre-infection samples were considered necessary. Some responding clones were found in pre-infection memory, which suggests that pre-existing cross-reactive memory T cells took part in the SARS-CoV-2 response. Contracting CD4+ clones appeared mostly in the CM and EM memory subsets, whereas CD8+ clones were enriched in EMRA. SARS-CoV-2 specificity of the second-wave clones peaking on day 37 was not confirmed.

This clonotype was observed a few times. Its target antigen remains unknown. No base-level quality is on record; no much larger clone is a single base apart. Ficoll-Paque density gradient centrifugation was the method used to isolate PBMCs. Sequencer: Illumina NovaSeq 6000. TCRalpha and TCRbeta cDNA libraries were constructed by 5'RACE with constant-segment primers, with sample barcodes and unique molecular identifiers being introduced. RNA was extracted from every sample with Trizol reagent. The libraries were amplified in two PCR steps, and the second step added a second sample barcode and Illumina TruSeq adapters. The libraries were sequenced on an Illumina NovaSeq using 2 x 150 bp paired-end reads. The paper's data handling went like this. With migec v1.2.7, reads were demultiplexed and then collapsed into UMI-guided consensus sequences. With mixcr v2.1.11, UMI consensuses were aligned to TRA and TRB V and J templates and assembled into clonotypes. Clonotypes were classified as expanded or contracted when called significant by both edgeR and NoisET, with noise models trained on biological replicates. edgeR calls used a false discovery rate-adjusted p below 0.01 and a log2 fold-change threshold of 1. As an exploratory analysis of dynamics, max-normalized trajectories of the 1000 most abundant clonotypes were examined by PCA with hierarchical clustering. Each responding clone was given a CD4 or CD8 phenotype based on the CD4+ and CD8+ repertoires, which had been sequenced separately. TCRdb trimmed public reads at Q25 via fastp, called clones via MiXCR and kept in-frame beta chains. Duplicate CDR3 protein sequences are folded into a single record with the most common DNA and genes. For this entry, the V and J calls and clone size follow TCRdb and not the study's own pipeline. The sample table holds 410,000 or so distinct CDR3 sequences, of which more than 20% were seen once. Of the sample, around 12% is held by the ten largest clones.

V and J are truncated by 3 bases and 7 bases respectively, leaving an intervening sequence of 19 bases. The CDR3 numbers 14 residues from cysteine through phenylalanine. CDR3 DNA is the only sequence kept; it has 42 bases, read in frame from the first base. The CDR1 and CDR2 encoded by the germline V gene (reference sequence) are GTSNPN and SVGIG. The sequence is built from TRBV30 and TRBJ2-7; a tentative D call is TRBD2 (5 bases match). Sequencing was performed on PBMCs or a T cell subset sorted from them (not recorded which). The receptor was isolated from an adult woman who had mild COVID-19 (a few samples of this study predate the infection). The sample titles of this study are shuffled in the database, so cell type and time point are left out; the donor was told from shared clones. The CDR3: CAWSRGLGSGEQYF. In nucleotide form, the sequence is TGTGCCTGGAGCCGGGGTTTGGGGTCGGGGGAGCAGTACTTC.